This T cell receptor beta chain is drawn from a study of CD4 T cells in relation to SARS-CoV-2 and coronaviruses. General observations from the study: This crossreactivity analysis covered spike protein alone, no other viral proteins. Pre-pandemic and post-infection samples never came from the same donor.

Before the COVID-19 pandemic, during about 2010-2018, CD4+ T cells were taken from unexposed donors. Isolation of CD4+ T cells took place after nine to ten days in culture. For this clone: Its antigen is currently unknown.

Germline CDR1 and CDR2: LNHNV and YYDKDF (reference sequence). The length of the CDR3 is 13 residues. V shed 6 bases and J shed 7 bases, with 15 bases lying between them. Clones were sequenced by immunoSEQ multiplex PCR, and TCRdb holds only the in-frame ones, with some missing. The repertoire consists of 20,000 to 25,000 clones, with just under 80% occurring once and the leading ten covering around 17%. The origin of this receptor is a human donor in good health. The genes are TRBV15 and TRBJ1-2; tentatively, D is TRBD1 (6 bases). Sequencing input: CD4+ T cells from PBMCs, cultured in vitro. CDR3 amino acids: CATRSQGSSGYTF. The CDR3 coding sequence is TGTGCCACCAGATCTCAGGGGAGTAGTGGCTACACCTTC.